This T cell receptor (beta chain) originates from a study of regulatory T cells in long-lasting Graves disease. Construction of the TCR beta libraries employed iRepertoire HTBI primers in conjunction with Arm-PCR of CDR3 regions. TCRdb re-derived calls from the multiplex PCR reads in MiXCR, one entry per CDR3 protein. The sample has over 200,000 distinct CDR3 sequences, roughly 18% seen once; the top ten hold approximately 20%. In this sample, this clonotype turned up many times. This sample's time point: newly diagnosed GD, antithyroid drugs for less than 3 months. The TCR library used RNA extracted from PBMCs. Germline V gene data show CDR1 as MNHEY and CDR2 as SVGEGT. The V end was cut by 4 bases, the J end by 4 bases, with 25 bases between. This CDR3 spans 18 amino acids.

This rearrangement joins TRBV6-2 or TRBV6-3 to TRBJ1-2, with no clear D. The specimen was peripheral blood mononuclear cells (PBMCs), collected at new diagnosis, from a patient treated with antithyroid drugs. The source is a female donor with Graves disease. CDR3 amino acids: CASSSPVLQPRSGYGYTF. The CDR3 DNA sequence: TGTGCCAGCAGTTCCCCAGTGTTACAGCCCCGGTCGGGCTATGGCTACACCTTC.